This T cell receptor (beta chain) was recovered during a study of blood T cell repertoires in COVID-19. Germline V gene lookup returns CDR1 LGHDT and CDR2 YNNKEL (reference sequence). The CDR3 is 15 amino acids. V shed 4 bases and J 5 bases; nucleotides not matched to a gene: 8. Profiled with immunoSEQ multiplex PCR; TCRdb holds only in-frame clones, not every one. The sample records hundreds of thousands of clones, roughly 84% being singletons. Input material: peripheral blood. The chain links TRBV3-1 (or the pseudogene TRBV3-2) to TRBJ2-5; 9 bases match TRBD2. This receptor was identified in a human donor in a cohort sampled during active COVID-19. The CDR3 DNA reads as TGTGCCAGCAGCCGCCGAGCGGGGGGCGGGGAGACCCAGTACTTC. It codes for CASSRRAGGGETQYF.